This TCR beta chain was obtained from a study of tumor-infiltrating lymphocytes in glioblastoma multiforme (dated by TCRdb to the late 2010s). Turning to the overall study: To test whether intratumoral genomic heterogeneity fosters TIL diversity, the study jointly examined somatic mutations, TIL diversity and immune response activity.

For peripheral blood mononuclear cells, total RNA was isolated with TRIzol reagent and then purified using the RNeasy kit. All RNA had OD 260/280 ratios above 1.9 and RNA integrity numbers above 6.5. Here is what the overall study found, with its caveats: Because T cells carry unequal numbers of TCR transcripts, RNA-based TCR sequencing may distort clone frequencies. The authors noted that sorting T cells into functional subsets, which was not done in this study, would be a future improvement. Generalizability is limited because the TCR and somatic mutation analysis included only one glioblastoma patient.

Comments on this clonotype: What antigen it recognizes has not been identified. There are no base qualities to consult, and no much larger clone falls within one base.

V and J are trimmed by 4 bases and 0 bases, and the gene matches miss 2 bases of the junction. The CDR3 contains 15 residues, cysteine and phenylalanine counted. The retained sequence is limited to the CDR3, 45 bases, with the frame set at the first base. Via the germline V gene, CDR1 is SGHAT and CDR2 FQNNGV. Using a modified ARM-PCR protocol with multiple V-beta primers and a C-beta primer, the team built TCRB libraries from RNA through three nested multiplex PCR rounds. TCRB-specific cDNA was synthesized from roughly 0.5 ug total RNA with ProtoScript II Reverse Transcriptase and a C-beta primer. The description of the TCRB libraries did not include any unique molecular identifiers. In the third PCR, barcodes and adapters were added over around 25 cycles using Deep VentR (exo-) polymerase, and bands of 250-500 bp were then gel purified. TCRB libraries were sequenced on an Illumina HiSeq 2500 with 250 bp paired-end reads. The authors' pipeline ran thus. Trimmomatic was used to clean reads, FLASH to merge reads, MiGEC to assign V, D and J segments, and VDJtools to perform the analysis. Repertoire diversity was quantified with the Shannon-Wiener diversity index calculated using VDJtools. The public reads were reanalyzed by TCRdb: fastp trimming at Q25, MiXCR alignment, in-frame beta chains only. Each CDR3 protein appears once, grouped with its most common genes and DNA. The V and J calls here are based on TCRdb, not the publication. The sample yields approximately 20,000 distinct CDR3 sequences; roughly 64% were counted once. The ten largest clones add up to under 20% of the sample.

Specimen: peripheral blood. This TCR came from a male donor with glioblastoma. The V gene is TRBV11-2 and the J gene is TRBJ2-2, with 7 middle bases fitting TRBD1. Here is the DNA: TGTGCCAGCAGCTCGGACAGGTCGAACACCGGGGAGCTGTTTTTT. It is translated as CASSSDRSNTGELFF.